The 11 T cell receptor beta chains given below trace back to one sample, sequenced in a study of blood T cells in healthy people across ages. Using a J-beta primer mix together with a sample-barcoded 5' primer, a second PCR was run for roughly 6 to 11 cycles. TCRdb reanalysed the 5' RACE reads using MiXCR and keeps one entry per CDR3 protein. Counted here are 850,000 to 1,100,000 distinct CDR3 sequences, approximately 38% occurring once; the ten biggest clones make up over 10%. The sample comprised blood. These receptors were obtained from a young man in good health.

The chain recombines TRBV7-9 with TRBJ1-4; possible D gene TRBD1, 5 bases. CDR1 is SEHNR, CDR2 FQNEAQ, per germline (reference sequence). The CDR3 contains 15 residues. V lost 5 bases and J lost 2, with 12 bases in between. The CDR3 here is CASSARVGTNEKLFF. Here the CDR3 DNA reads TGTGCCAGCAGCGCCAGGGTAGGCACTAATGAAAAACTGTTTTTT.

A word on this clonotype: At one boundary the junction diverges from the germline segment, which might be a read error. This chain links TRBV20-1 with TRBJ1-1; 12 bases match TRBD1. The length of the CDR3 is 15 residues. The germline V gene encodes CDR1 DFQATT and CDR2 SNEGSKA (reference sequence). DNA for the CDR3: TGCAGTGCTAGAGAAGGGGACAGGGGGCCCACTGAAGTTTTCTTT. Protein product: CSAREGDRGPTEVFF.

For the CDR3, the DNA is TGCGCCAGCCGCTGGACAGGGGGTCCGTCTGATACGCAGTATTTT. This gives the protein CASRWTGGPSDTQYF. The V gene is TRBV5-1, the J gene TRBJ2-3; 10 nucleotides line up with TRBD1. Germline loops: CDR1 SGHRS, CDR2 YFSETQ. This CDR3 contains 15 residues. V lost 7 bases to trimming and J lost 6 bases; unmatched junction nucleotides: 11.

The rearrangement uses TRBV28 and TRBJ1-1, with TRBD1 as a possible D gene (6 bases). Germline CDR1 MDHEN, CDR2 SYDVKM. The CDR3 contains 12 residues. V lost 7 bases to trimming and J lost 7 bases, with 13 bases between them. CDR3 coding DNA: TGTGCCAGCACCCGAACAGGGTTTGAAGCTTTCTTT. It translates to CASTRTGFEAFF.

This clonotype was recorded a few times. V and J are TRBV20-1 and TRBJ1-6, with D uncertain. The CDR3 consists of 13 residues. Germline V gene data show CDR1 as DFQATT and CDR2 as SNEGSKA (reference sequence). The V end lost 1 base, the J end lost 8 bases, and 9 bases lay between the germline ends. The chain's CDR3 is CSARGTSDSPLHF. DNA for the CDR3: TGCAGTGCTAGAGGGACTTCGGATTCACCCCTCCACTTT.

The chain has TRBV11-2 and TRBJ2-6, with 7 bases fitting TRBD1. With V trimmed by 5 bases and J by 8 bases, 6 bases remained unmatched. Germline CDR1 and CDR2: SGHAT and FQNNGV. The CDR3 consists of 14 residues. The CDR3 here is CASSAWTGPNVLTF. The CDR3 nucleotides read TGTGCCAGCAGCGCATGGACAGGCCCCAACGTCCTGACTTTC. The full variable domain, rest sourced from reference TRBV11-2 and TRBJ2-6, is EAGVAQSPRYKIIEKRQSVAFWCNPISGHATLYWYQQILGQGPKLLIQFQNNGVVDDSQLPKDRFSAERLKGVDSTLKIQPAKLEDSAVYLCASSAWTGPNVLTFGAGSRLTVL.

This chain joins TRBV5-1 and TRBJ2-3; D is ambiguous. The CDR3 is 18 amino acids. Trimming shortened V by 4 bases and J by 4 bases, and 25 bases separated the two germline ends. Looked up from germline, CDR1 is SGHRS and CDR2 is YFSETQ. DNA for the CDR3: TGCGCCAGCAGCCCCCGGTCGGCGCACCTCCCTATAGCAGATACGCAGTATTTT. It codes for CASSPRSAHLPIADTQYF.

This clonotype was observed a handful of times. V and J are TRBV7-3 and TRBJ1-1, with a tentative D call TRBD1 (5 bases). Germline lookup yields CDR1 SGHTA and CDR2 FQGTGA. V was pared by 2 bases and J by 4 bases, with 11 bases between. The CDR3 is 14 amino acids. The CDR3 coding sequence is TGTGCCAGCAGCTTACAGGGAGAGAGCACTGAAGCTTTCTTT. Encoded protein: CASSLQGESTEAFF.

This chain links TRBV12-3 or TRBV12-4 with TRBJ1-5; no firm D call. V gave up 8 bases and J gave up 7 bases, with 12 bases separating them. This CDR3 has 12 amino acids. In DNA form, the CDR3 reads TGTGCCAGCGGCACCGGAGGGCAGCCCCAGCATTTT. It translates to CASGTGGQPQHF.

The chain links TRBV7-2 to TRBJ2-4; no reliable D call. Trimming stripped 7 bases from V and 0 bases from J, with 10 bases between. Germline V gives CDR1 SGHTA, CDR2 FQGNSA. The CDR3 runs 14 residues. The CDR3 loop reads CASTPQLAKNIQYF. Written as DNA, the CDR3 is TGTGCCAGCACCCCCCAACTAGCCAAAAACATTCAGTACTTC.

This clonotype was counted between two and nine times. The V and J genes are TRBV4-1 and TRBJ2-2; perhaps TRBD2 as D (5 bases). The V gene lost 3 bases and the J gene lost 2 bases, with 13 bases spanning the gap. The germline CDR1 and CDR2 sequences are MGHRA and YSYEKL. CDR3 length equals 16 residues. CDR3 protein: CASSQLGTGNTGELFF. CDR3 nucleotide sequence: TGCGCCAGCAGCCAGTTGGGCACGGGAAACACCGGGGAGCTGTTTTTT.